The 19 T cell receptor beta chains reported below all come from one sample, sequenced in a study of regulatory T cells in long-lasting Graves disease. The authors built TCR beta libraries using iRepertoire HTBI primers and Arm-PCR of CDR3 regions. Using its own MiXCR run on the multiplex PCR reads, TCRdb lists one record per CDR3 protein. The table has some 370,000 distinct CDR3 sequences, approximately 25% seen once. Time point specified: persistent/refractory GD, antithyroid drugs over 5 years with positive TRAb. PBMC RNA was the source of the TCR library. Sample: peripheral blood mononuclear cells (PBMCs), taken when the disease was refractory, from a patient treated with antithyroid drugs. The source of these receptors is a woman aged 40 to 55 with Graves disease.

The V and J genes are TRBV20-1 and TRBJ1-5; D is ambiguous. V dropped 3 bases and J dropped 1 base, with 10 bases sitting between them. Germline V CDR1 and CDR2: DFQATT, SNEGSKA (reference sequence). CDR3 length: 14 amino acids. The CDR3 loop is CSARSGKSNQPQHF. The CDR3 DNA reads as TGCAGTGCTAGGAGCGGGAAGAGCAATCAGCCCCAGCATTTT.

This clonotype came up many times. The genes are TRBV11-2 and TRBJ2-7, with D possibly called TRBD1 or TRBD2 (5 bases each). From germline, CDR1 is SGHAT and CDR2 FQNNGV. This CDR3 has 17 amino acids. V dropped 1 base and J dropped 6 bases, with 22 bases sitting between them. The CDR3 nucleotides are TGTGCCAGCAGCTTAGTCCTGGAGGTTCTGCAGGGCGGCGAGCAGTACTTC. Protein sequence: CASSLVLEVLQGGEQYF.

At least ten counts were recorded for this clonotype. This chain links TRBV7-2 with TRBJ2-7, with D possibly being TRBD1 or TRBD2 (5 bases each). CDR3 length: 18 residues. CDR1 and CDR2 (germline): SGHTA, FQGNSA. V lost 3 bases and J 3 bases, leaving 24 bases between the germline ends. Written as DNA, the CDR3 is TGTGCCAGCAGCTTCTCCCTCAGGGCCGGGGCCAGAGGCTACGAGCAGTACTTC. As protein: CASSFSLRAGARGYEQYF. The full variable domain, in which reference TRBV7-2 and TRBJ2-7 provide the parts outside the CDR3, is GAGVSQSPSNKVTEKGKDVELRCDPISGHTALYWYRQSLGQGLEFLIYFQGNSAPDKSGLPSDRFSAERTGGSVSTLTIQRTQQEDSAVYLCASSFSLRAGARGYEQYFGPGTRLTVT.

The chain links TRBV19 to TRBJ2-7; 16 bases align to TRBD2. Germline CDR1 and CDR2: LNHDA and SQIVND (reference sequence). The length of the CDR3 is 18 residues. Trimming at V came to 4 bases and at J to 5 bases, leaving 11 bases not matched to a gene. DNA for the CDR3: TGTGCCAGTAGTAGCCCAGGGACTAGCGGGAGGGCCAACCACGAGCAGTACTTC. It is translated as CASSSPGTSGRANHEQYF.

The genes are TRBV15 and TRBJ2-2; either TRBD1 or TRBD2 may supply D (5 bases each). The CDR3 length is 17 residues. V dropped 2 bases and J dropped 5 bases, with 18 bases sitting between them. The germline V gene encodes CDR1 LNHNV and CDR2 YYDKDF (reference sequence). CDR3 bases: TGTGCCACCAGCAGATTTTTTGGGGGATCTGGGACCGGGGAGCTGTTTTTT. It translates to CATSRFFGGSGTGELFF. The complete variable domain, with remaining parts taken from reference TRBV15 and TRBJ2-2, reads DAMVIQNPRYQVTQFGKPVTLSCSQTLNHNVMYWYQQKSSQAPKLLFHYYDKDFNNEADTPDNFQSRRPNTSFCFLDIRSPGLGDTAMYLCATSRFFGGSGTGELFFGEGSRLTVL.

CDR3 sequence reads: CASSLVGTGGGRTEAFF. The CDR3 DNA reads as TGTGCCAGCAGCTTAGTAGGGACAGGTGGGGGAAGGACTGAAGCTTTCTTT. The chain joins TRBV7-2 to TRBJ1-1; 8 nucleotides agree with TRBD1. Germline V lookup: CDR1 SGHTA, CDR2 FQGNSA. J gave up 5 bases and V 1 base, and 12 bases lay outside the gene matches. The CDR3 has 17 residues.

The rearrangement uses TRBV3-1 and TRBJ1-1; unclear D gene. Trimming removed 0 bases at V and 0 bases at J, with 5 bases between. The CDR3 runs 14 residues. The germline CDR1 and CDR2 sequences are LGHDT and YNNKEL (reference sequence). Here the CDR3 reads CASSQDLLNTEAFF. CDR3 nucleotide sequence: TGTGCCAGCAGCCAAGATCTCTTGAACACTGAAGCTTTCTTT.

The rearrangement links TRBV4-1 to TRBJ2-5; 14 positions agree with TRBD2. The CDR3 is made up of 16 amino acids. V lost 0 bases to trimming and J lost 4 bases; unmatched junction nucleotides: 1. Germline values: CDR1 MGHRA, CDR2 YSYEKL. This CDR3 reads CASSQDGTSGGETQYF. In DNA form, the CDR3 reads TGCGCCAGCAGCCAAGACGGGACTAGCGGGGGAGAGACCCAGTACTTC.

CDR3 protein: CASSQDPRTPSYEQYF. CDR3 DNA sequence: TGCGCCAGCAGCCAAGACCCCAGGACACCCTCCTACGAGCAGTACTTC. The gene calls are TRBV4-1 and TRBJ2-7, with a weak D call TRBD1 (5 bases). Trimming took 0 bases from V and 0 from J, leaving 12 bases between them. Germline CDR1 reads MGHRA; CDR2 reads YSYEKL. This CDR3 region has 16 residues.

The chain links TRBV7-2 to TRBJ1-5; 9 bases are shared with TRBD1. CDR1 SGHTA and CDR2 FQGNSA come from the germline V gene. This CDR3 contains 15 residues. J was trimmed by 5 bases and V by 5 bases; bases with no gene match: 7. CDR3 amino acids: CASSVGTGSYQPQHF. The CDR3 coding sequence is TGTGCCAGCAGCGTCGGGACAGGGAGCTATCAGCCCCAGCATTTT.

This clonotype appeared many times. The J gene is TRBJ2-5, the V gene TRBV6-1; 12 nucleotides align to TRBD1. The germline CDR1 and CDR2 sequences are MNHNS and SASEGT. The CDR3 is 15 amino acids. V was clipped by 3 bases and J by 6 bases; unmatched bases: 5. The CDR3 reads CASSEPGQGAKTQYF. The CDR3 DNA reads TGTGCCAGCAGTGAGCCGGGACAGGGGGCAAAGACCCAGTACTTC.

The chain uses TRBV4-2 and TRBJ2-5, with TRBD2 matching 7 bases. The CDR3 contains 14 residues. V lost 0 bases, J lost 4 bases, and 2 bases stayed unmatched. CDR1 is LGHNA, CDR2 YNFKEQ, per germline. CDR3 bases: TGTGCCAGCAGCCAAGAAGGCGGGAGAGAGACCCAGTACTTC. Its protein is CASSQEGGRETQYF.

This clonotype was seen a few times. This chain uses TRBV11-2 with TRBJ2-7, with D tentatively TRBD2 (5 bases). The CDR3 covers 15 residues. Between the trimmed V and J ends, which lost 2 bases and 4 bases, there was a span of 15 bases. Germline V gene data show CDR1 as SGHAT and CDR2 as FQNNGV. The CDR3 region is CASSLPPGNQYEQYF. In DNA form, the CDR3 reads TGTGCCAGCAGCTTACCCCCGGGGAATCAGTACGAGCAGTACTTC. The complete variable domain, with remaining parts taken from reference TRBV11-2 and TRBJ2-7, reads EAGVAQSPRYKIIEKRQSVAFWCNPISGHATLYWYQQILGQGPKLLIQFQNNGVVDDSQLPKDRFSAERLKGVDSTLKIQPAKLEDSAVYLCASSLPPGNQYEQYFGPGTRLTVT.

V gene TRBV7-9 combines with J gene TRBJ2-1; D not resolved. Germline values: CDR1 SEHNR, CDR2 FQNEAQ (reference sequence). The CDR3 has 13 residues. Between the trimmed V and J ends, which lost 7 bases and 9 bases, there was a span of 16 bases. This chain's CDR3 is CASTFRRFGEQFF. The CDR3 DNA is TGTGCCAGCACCTTTCGAAGGTTCGGTGAGCAGTTCTTC.

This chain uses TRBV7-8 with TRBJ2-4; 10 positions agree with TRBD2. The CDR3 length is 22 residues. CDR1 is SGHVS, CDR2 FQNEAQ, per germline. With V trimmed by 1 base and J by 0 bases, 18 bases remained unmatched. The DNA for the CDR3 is TGTGCCAGCAGCTTAGGATTTAGAACCGGGGGGCTAGCGGGGGTAGCCAAAAACATTCAGTACTTC. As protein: CASSLGFRTGGLAGVAKNIQYF. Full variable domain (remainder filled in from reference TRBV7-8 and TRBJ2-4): GAGVSQSPRYKVAKRGQDVALRCDPISGHVSLFWYQQALGQGPEFLTYFQNEAQLDKSGLPSDRFFAERPEGSVSTLKIQRTQQEDSAVYLCASSLGFRTGGLAGVAKNIQYFGAGTRLSVL.

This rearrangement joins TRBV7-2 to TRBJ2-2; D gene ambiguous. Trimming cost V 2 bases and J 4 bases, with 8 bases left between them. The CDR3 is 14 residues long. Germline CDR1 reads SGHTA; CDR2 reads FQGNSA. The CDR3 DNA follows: TGTGCCAGCAGCTTATGGCTGCTCACCGGGGAGCTGTTTTTT. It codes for CASSLWLLTGELFF.

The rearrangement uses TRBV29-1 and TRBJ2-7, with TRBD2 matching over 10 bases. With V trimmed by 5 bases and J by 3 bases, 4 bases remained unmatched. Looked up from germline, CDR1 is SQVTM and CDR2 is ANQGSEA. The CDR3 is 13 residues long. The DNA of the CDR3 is TGCAGCGTTCGCACTAGCGGGAACTACGAGCAGTACTTC. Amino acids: CSVRTSGNYEQYF.

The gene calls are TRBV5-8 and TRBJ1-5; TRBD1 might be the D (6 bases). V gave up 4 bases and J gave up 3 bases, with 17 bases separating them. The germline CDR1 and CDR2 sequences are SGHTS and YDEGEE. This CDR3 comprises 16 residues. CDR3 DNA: TGTGCCAGCAGCACCGTAGGAAGACAGGACAATCAGCCCCAGCATTTT. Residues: CASSTVGRQDNQPQHF.

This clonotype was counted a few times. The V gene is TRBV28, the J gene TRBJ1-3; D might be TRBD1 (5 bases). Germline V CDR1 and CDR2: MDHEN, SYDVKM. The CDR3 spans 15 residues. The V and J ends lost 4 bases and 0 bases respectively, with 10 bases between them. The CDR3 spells CASSSQGDSGNTIYF. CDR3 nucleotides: TGTGCCAGCAGTTCTCAGGGAGACTCTGGAAACACCATATATTTT. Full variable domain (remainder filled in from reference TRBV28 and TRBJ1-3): DVKVTQSSRYLVKRTGEKVFLECVQDMDHENMFWYRQDPGLGLRLIYFSYDVKMKEKGDIPEGYSVSREKKERFSLILESASTNQTSMYLCASSSQGDSGNTIYFGEGSWLTVV.